This entry features one TCR beta chain sequence. The antigen remains unidentified. Constant-segment primers and 5'RACE yielded cDNA libraries for TCR alpha and TCR beta, each carrying sample barcodes and UMIs. Each CDR3 protein is one row after TCRdb ran MiXCR on the 5' RACE reads. The sample has hundreds of thousands of distinct CDR3 sequences, 18% seen once. This CDR3 region has 14 residues. Trimming pared 4 bases from V and 6 bases from J, leaving 13 bases between. Germline CDR1 LGHNA, CDR2 YSLEER. The data are from a study of T-cell memory formation after mild COVID-19. Study-level findings and limits: Pre-infection memory contained some responding clones, which suggested that cross-reactive memory had joined.

The specimen sequenced was PBMCs or a T cell subset sorted from them (not recorded which). This TCR was sampled from an adult woman who had mild COVID-19 (a few samples of this study predate the infection). Cell type and time point are not known. The chain couples TRBV4-3 to TRBJ2-4; D possibly matches TRBD1 or TRBD2 (6 bases each). The CDR3 reads CASSPYEGGNIQYF. In DNA, the CDR3 is TGCGCCAGCAGCCCTTATGAGGGGGGAAACATTCAGTACTTC.